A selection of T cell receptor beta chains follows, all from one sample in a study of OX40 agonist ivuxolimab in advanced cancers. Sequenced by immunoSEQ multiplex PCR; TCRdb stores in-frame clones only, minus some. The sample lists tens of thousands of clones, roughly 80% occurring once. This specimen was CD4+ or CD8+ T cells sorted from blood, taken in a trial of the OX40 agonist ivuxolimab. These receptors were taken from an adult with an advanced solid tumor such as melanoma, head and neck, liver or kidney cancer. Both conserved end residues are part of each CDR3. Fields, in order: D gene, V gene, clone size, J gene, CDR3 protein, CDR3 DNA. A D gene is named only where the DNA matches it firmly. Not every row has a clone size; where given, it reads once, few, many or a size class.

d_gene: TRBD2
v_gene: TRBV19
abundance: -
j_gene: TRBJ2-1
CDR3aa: CASSPTQLAGAGNEQFF
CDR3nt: TGTGCCAGTAGTCCTACACAACTAGCGGGAGCCGGCAATGAGCAGTTCTTC

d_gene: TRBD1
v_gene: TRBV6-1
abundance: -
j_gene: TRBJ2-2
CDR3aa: CASSEPGQSTGELFF
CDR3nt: TGTGCCAGCAGTGAACCGGGACAGTCCACCGGGGAGCTGTTTTTT

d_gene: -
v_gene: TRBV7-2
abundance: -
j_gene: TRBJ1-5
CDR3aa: CASSFDGNNQPQHF
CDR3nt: TGTGCCAGCAGCTTTGACGGTAATAATCAGCCCCAGCATTTT

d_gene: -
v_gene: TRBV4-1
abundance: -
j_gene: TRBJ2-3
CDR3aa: CASSRIPVGGTDTQYF
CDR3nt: TGCGCCAGCAGCCGGATACCTGTTGGAGGTACAGATACGCAGTATTTT

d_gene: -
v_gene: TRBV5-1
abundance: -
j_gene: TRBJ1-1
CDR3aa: CASSLGVTEAFF
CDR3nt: TGCGCCAGCAGCTTGGGGGTCACTGAAGCTTTCTTT

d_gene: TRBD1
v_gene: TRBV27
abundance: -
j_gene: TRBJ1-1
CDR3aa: CASRTGATEAFF
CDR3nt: TGTGCCAGCAGGACAGGGGCCACTGAAGCTTTCTTT

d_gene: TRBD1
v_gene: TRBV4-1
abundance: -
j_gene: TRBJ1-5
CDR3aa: CASSQLQGVRQPQHF
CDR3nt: TGCGCCAGCAGCCAATTACAGGGGGTACGTCAGCCCCAGCATTTT

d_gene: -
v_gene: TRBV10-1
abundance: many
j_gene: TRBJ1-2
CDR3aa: CASSAGYGYTF
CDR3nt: TGCGCCAGCAGTGCCGGCTATGGCTACACCTTC

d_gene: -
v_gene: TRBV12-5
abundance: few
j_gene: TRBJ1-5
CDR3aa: CASGLVRHHSNQPQHF
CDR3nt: TGTGCTAGTGGTTTGGTACGGCATCATAGCAATCAGCCCCAGCATTTT

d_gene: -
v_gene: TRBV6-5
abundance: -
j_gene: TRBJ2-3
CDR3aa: CASTSGQGTDTQYF
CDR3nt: TGTGCCAGTACTAGCGGACAGGGGACAGATACGCAGTATTTT

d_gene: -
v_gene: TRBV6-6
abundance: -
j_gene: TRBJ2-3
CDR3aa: CASTREGSTDTQYF
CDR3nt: TGTGCCAGCACACGGGAAGGCAGCACAGATACGCAGTATTTT

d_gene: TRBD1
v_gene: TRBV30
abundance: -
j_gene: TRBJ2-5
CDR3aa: CAWAGQVQETQYF
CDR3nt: TGTGCCTGGGCGGGACAGGTACAAGAGACCCAGTACTTC

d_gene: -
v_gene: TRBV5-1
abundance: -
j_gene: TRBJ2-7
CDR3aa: CASSSSVPPHEQYF
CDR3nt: TGCGCCAGCAGCTCATCGGTCCCCCCCCACGAGCAGTACTTC

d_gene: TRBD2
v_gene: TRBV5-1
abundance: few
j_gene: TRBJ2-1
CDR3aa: CASSLAAGALYNEQFF
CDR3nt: TGCGCCAGCAGCTTGGCGGCGGGAGCGCTCTACAATGAGCAGTTCTTC

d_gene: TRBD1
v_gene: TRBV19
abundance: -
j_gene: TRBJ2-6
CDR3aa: CASGFRDRGRNPGANVLTF
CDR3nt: TGTGCCAGTGGATTCAGGGACAGGGGGCGCAATCCTGGGGCCAACGTCCTGACTTTC

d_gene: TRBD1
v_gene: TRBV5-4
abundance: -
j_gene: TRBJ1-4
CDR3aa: CASSDRGIGEKLFF
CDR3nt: TGTGCCAGCAGCGACAGGGGAATAGGTGAAAAACTGTTTTTT

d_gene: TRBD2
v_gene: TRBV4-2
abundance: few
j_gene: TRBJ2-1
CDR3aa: CASSPGTSGISEQFF
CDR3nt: TGTGCCAGCAGCCCCGGGACTAGCGGGATCTCTGAGCAGTTCTTC

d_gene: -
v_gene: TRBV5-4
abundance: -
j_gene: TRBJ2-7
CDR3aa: CASTVMGEQYF
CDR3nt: TGTGCCAGCACGGTTATGGGCGAGCAGTACTTC

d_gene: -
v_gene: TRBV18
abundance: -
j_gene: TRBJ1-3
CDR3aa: CASSPQDSYYSGNTIYF
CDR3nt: TGTGCCAGCTCACCGCAAGACAGCTACTACTCTGGAAACACCATATATTTT

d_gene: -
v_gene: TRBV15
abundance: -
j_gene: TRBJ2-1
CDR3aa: CATSRGGTTYNEQFF
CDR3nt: TGTGCCACCAGCAGAGGGGGGACAACGTACAATGAGCAGTTCTTC

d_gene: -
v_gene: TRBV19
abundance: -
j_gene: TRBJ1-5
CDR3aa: CASKRGVSNQPQHF
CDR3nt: TGTGCCAGTAAACGGGGGGTAAGCAATCAGCCCCAGCATTTT

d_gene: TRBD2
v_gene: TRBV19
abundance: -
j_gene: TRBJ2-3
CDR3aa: CASSFGLAGGDTQYF
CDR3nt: TGTGCCAGTAGTTTTGGACTAGCGGGCGGAGATACGCAGTATTTT

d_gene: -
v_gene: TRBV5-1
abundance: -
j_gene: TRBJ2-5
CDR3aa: CASSLARLGETQYF
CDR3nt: TGCGCCAGCAGCTTGGCCAGGCTGGGAGAGACCCAGTACTTC